The entry that follows covers one T cell receptor beta chain sequence. The antigen is unknown. Alongside CTLA-4 blockade with ipilimumab, patients with chemo-refractory metastatic non-small-cell lung cancer received focal radiation. Germline-derived CDR1 and CDR2 are SGHTA and FQGNSA. CDR3 length: 15 residues. Deletions cut 5 bases from V and 2 bases from J, with 16 bases between. These data are taken from a study of radiotherapy plus CTLA-4 blockade in lung cancer. At the level of the study: In under 20% of patients, objective responses were seen; roughly 30% had disease control. Study results and caveats: Clones derived from tumor TCRs expanded in blood after radiotherapy plus ipilimumab.

Clones were sequenced by immunoSEQ multiplex PCR, and TCRdb holds only the in-frame ones, with some missing. Among roughly 48,000 clones listed, 82% were seen once. The origin of this receptor is a human donor with non-small cell lung cancer who had stable disease on radiotherapy plus ipilimumab. Sequenced material: peripheral blood, taken from a patient treated with radiotherapy plus ipilimumab. V gene TRBV7-2 combines with J gene TRBJ2-7; D is perhaps TRBD2 (7 bases). This CDR3 reads CASSPQLGGPYEQYF. The CDR3 DNA reads as TGTGCCAGCAGCCCCCAGTTGGGGGGGCCCTACGAGCAGTACTTC.